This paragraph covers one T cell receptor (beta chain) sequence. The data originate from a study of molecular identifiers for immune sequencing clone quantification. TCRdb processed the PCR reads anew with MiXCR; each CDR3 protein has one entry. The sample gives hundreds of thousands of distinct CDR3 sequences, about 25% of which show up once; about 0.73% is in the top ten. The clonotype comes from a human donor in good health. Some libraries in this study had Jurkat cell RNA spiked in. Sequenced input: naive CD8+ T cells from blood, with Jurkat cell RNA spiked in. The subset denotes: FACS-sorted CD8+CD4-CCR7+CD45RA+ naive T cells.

In DNA form, the CDR3 reads TGTGCCAGCAGCTTTCCAACAGGGGGAGGTGCGCAGTTCTTC. It yields the protein CASSFPTGGGAQFF. J is TRBJ2-1 and V is TRBV9; 8 bases are a match to TRBD1. The V gene end was trimmed by 4 bases and the J gene end by 12 bases; junction bases not matched to a gene: 12. This CDR3 has 14 amino acids. Germline V lookup: CDR1 SGDLS, CDR2 YYNGEE.